The 20 T cell receptor beta chains reported below all come from one sample, sequenced in a study of CD8+CD57+ T cells in acquired aplastic anemia. Profiling of TCR beta VDJ combinations and CDR3 sequences used genomic DNA as template. TCRdb called the reads again in MiXCR, with one record for every CDR3 protein. Here the sample spans about 170,000 distinct CDR3 sequences, under 75% being singletons. Sequencing was carried out using sorted CD4+, CD8+, or CD8+CD57+ T cells (not recorded which) from PBMCs. These receptors were taken from a human donor in good health.

The chain recombines TRBV10-3 with TRBJ2-2, with 7 bases lining up with TRBD1. The V segment lost 3 bases and the J segment 4 bases; nucleotides outside the gene matches: 8. Germline CDR1 reads ENHRY; CDR2 reads SYGVKD. This CDR3 has 16 residues. The CDR3 nucleotides read TGTGCCATCAGTGACCTGGGACAGCCTGTCACCGGGGAGCTGTTTTTT. Translated, it gives CAISDLGQPVTGELFF.

This clonotype was found once. The chain combines TRBV3-1 with TRBJ1-2, with TRBD1 as a possible D gene (6 bases). The CDR3 length is 15 residues. CDR1 LGHDT and CDR2 YNNKEL come from the germline V gene (reference sequence). V gave up 6 bases and J gave up 5 bases, with 19 bases separating them. This CDR3 is CASSVTGQSWYGYTF. Written as DNA, the CDR3 is TGTGCCAGCAGTGTCACAGGGCAATCGTGGTATGGCTACACCTTC.

About this clonotype itself: The junction differs from germline at one of its ends, possibly a read error. The rearrangement links TRBV27 to TRBJ2-3; D may be TRBD1 or TRBD2 (5 bases each). This CDR3 region has 16 residues. The germline V gene has CDR1 MNHEY and CDR2 SMNVEV (reference sequence). CDR3 residues: CASCLSGLTSTDTQYF. The CDR3 coding sequence is TGTGCCAGCTGTTTATCGGGGCTGACTAGCACAGATACGCAGTATTTT.

V is TRBV19 and J is TRBJ1-6; D is undetermined. CDR1 is LNHDA and CDR2 is SQIVND in the germline V gene (reference sequence). V dropped 4 bases and J dropped 10 bases, with 8 bases sitting between them. CDR3 length equals 12 residues. CDR3: CASSNMGSPLHF. DNA for the CDR3: TGTGCCAGTAGTAACATGGGCTCACCCCTCCACTTT. Full variable domain (missing parts from reference TRBV19 and TRBJ1-6): DGGITQSPKYLFRKEGQNVTLSCEQNLNHDAMYWYRQDPGQGLRLIYYSQIVNDFQKGDIAEGYSVSREKKESFPLTVTSAQKNPTAFYLCASSNMGSPLHFGNGTRLTVT.

This clonotype has a handful of counts. The V call is TRBV7-2, the J call TRBJ2-7; D unclear. Trimming took off 5 bases at V and 6 bases at J, with 14 bases between the two ends. Germline loops: CDR1 SGHTA, CDR2 FQGNSA. This CDR3 has 13 residues. CDR3 sequence (DNA): TGTGCCAGCAGCCATCTACGGACGGGCGAGCAGTACTTC. Amino acid sequence: CASSHLRTGEQYF.

For this clonotype: The junction departs from the called germline gene at one end, perhaps through a read error. The gene calls are TRBV7-9 and TRBJ2-7; D is perhaps TRBD1 (5 bases). There are 13 residues in the CDR3. Germline CDR1 reads SEHNR; CDR2 reads FQNEAQ (reference sequence). CDR3 region: CASSQGRVREQYF. CDR3 nucleotides: TGCGCCAGCAGCCAGGGCAGGGTACGCGAGCAGTACTTC.

This clonotype was picked up a small number of times. The chain joins TRBV7-9 to TRBJ1-2; D gene ambiguous. This CDR3 is 11 amino acids long. CDR1 and CDR2 (germline): SEHNR, FQNEAQ (reference sequence). With 5 bases removed from V and 3 bases from J, the gap between germline ends came to 4 bases. The CDR3 region is CASSIHYGYTF. The CDR3, as DNA: TGTGCCAGCAGCATCCACTATGGCTACACCTTC. The complete variable domain, with remaining parts taken from reference TRBV7-9 and TRBJ1-2, reads DTGVSQNPRHKITKRGQNVTFRCDPISEHNRLYWYRQTLGQGPEFLTYFQNEAQLEKSRLLSDRFSAERPKGSFSTLEIQRTEQGDSAMYLCASSIHYGYTFGSGTRLTVV.

This clonotype is termed medium-sized. The V gene is TRBV20-1, the J gene TRBJ2-1; D not certain. The CDR3 contains 14 residues. Trimming cost V 0 bases and J 8 bases, with 14 bases left between them. Looked up from germline, CDR1 is DFQATT and CDR2 is SNEGSKA (reference sequence). Written as DNA, the CDR3 is TGCAGTGCTAGAGATCCGGCTCTATTTTATGAGCAGTTCTTC. Amino acid sequence: CSARDPALFYEQFF.

The chain carries TRBV2 and TRBJ2-1; D uncertain. V gave up 6 bases and J gave up 14 bases, with 17 bases separating them. The germline gives CDR1 SNHLY, CDR2 FYNNEI. The length of the CDR3 is 12 residues. This chain's CDR3 is CASSPRPEDEFF. DNA of the CDR3: TGTGCCAGCAGCCCCCGGCCCGAGGACGAGTTCTTC.

This clonotype was recorded many times. The J gene is TRBJ2-6, the V gene TRBV6-5; a weak D match, TRBD1 (6 bases). V lost 2 bases and J lost 0, with 14 bases in between. The germline gives CDR1 MNHEY, CDR2 SVGAGI. CDR3 length: 18 residues. The CDR3 DNA sequence: TGTGCCAGCAGTTACGGGGCAGGGGTGTACTCTGGGGCCAACGTCCTGACTTTC. Encoded protein: CASSYGAGVYSGANVLTF.

V and J are TRBV7-8 and TRBJ2-5, with D possibly matching TRBD2 (5 bases). Between the trimmed V and J ends, which lost 5 bases and 5 bases, there was a span of 12 bases. Germline V gene data show CDR1 as SGHVS and CDR2 as FQNEAQ. The CDR3 spans 13 residues. CDR3 sequence reads: CASSQPTGETQYF. CDR3 DNA: TGTGCCAGCAGCCAACCTACGGGGGAGACCCAGTACTTC.

The chain combines TRBV30 with TRBJ1-1; D is unclear. Germline V gene lookup returns CDR1 GTSNPN and CDR2 SVGIG (reference sequence). The CDR3 consists of 13 residues. V lost 5 bases to trimming and J lost 4 bases, with 14 bases between them. The CDR3 coding sequence is TGTGCCTGGGCGGACGTTCTGGGCACTGAAGCTTTCTTT. Encoded protein: CAWADVLGTEAFF.

The chain is built from TRBV29-1 and TRBJ1-2; 8 bases are a match to TRBD1. The CDR3 extends over 14 amino acids. Germline lookup yields CDR1 SQVTM and CDR2 ANQGSEA. The CDR3 reads CASSQQGQVYGYTF. The CDR3 bases are TGCGCCAGCAGCCAACAGGGACAGGTCTATGGCTACACCTTC.

This clonotype was observed a single time. The chain carries TRBV2 and TRBJ2-2; D not resolved. Trimming left V 10 bases short and J 6 bases short, with 18 bases between. The length of the CDR3 is 14 residues. CDR1 is SNHLY, CDR2 FYNNEI, per germline. CDR3 region: CATSPKNAAGELFF. CDR3 in DNA: TGTGCCACCAGCCCCAAGAATGCGGCCGGGGAGCTGTTTTTT.

This chain connects TRBV20-1 to TRBJ1-3; D gene unclear. Germline V gene data show CDR1 as DFQATT and CDR2 as SNEGSKA (reference sequence). V was cut by 3 bases and J by 0 bases, with 12 bases left in between. CDR3 length equals 15 residues. This CDR3 is CSASHSLYSGNTIYF. DNA for the CDR3: TGCAGTGCTAGCCACAGCCTCTACTCTGGAAACACCATATATTTT.

The CDR3 DNA follows: TGTGCCAGCAGGCGGGCCGGACCGGCGCAGTATTTT. Translating it yields CASRRAGPAQYF. V gene TRBV7-2 combines with J gene TRBJ2-3, with TRBD2 as a possible D gene (5 bases). Deletions cut 6 bases from V and 10 bases from J, with 14 bases between. Germline V gene data show CDR1 as SGHTA and CDR2 as FQGNSA. CDR3 size: 12 residues.

This clonotype has at least ten counts. The gene calls are TRBV5-6 and TRBJ2-3; D not certain. This CDR3 has 16 residues. Trimming pared 0 bases from V and 0 bases from J, leaving 11 bases between. Germline V gene lookup returns CDR1 SGHDT and CDR2 YYEEEE. CDR3 amino acids: CASSLATRYSTDTQYF. The CDR3 DNA sequence: TGTGCCAGCAGCTTGGCGACCAGATATAGCACAGATACGCAGTATTTT.

This clonotype was found once. This rearrangement joins TRBV19 to TRBJ1-2, with D possibly matching TRBD1 (5 bases). CDR3 length: 15 residues. Germline CDR1 reads LNHDA; CDR2 reads SQIVND (reference sequence). V gave up 7 bases and J gave up 0 bases, with 15 bases separating them. The CDR3 spells CASTGTGQTNYGYTF. CDR3 coding DNA: TGTGCCAGTACGGGGACGGGGCAGACTAACTATGGCTACACCTTC.

This chain joins TRBV19 and TRBJ1-1; 9 bases match TRBD1. The CDR3 covers 14 residues. With 7 bases clipped from V and 0 bases from J, the junction kept 3 bases outside the gene matches. Per germline, CDR1 LNHDA and CDR2 SQIVND (reference sequence). The CDR3 loop is CASIRDRVNTEAFF. CDR3 nucleotide sequence: TGTGCCAGTATAAGGGACAGGGTGAACACTGAAGCTTTCTTT.

The gene calls are TRBV20-1 and TRBJ2-1; 9 nucleotides align to TRBD1. The germline CDR1 and CDR2 sequences are DFQATT and SNEGSKA (reference sequence). The CDR3 runs to 12 residues. The junction had 7 bases not matched to a gene; V was cut back by 7 bases and J by 9 bases. CDR3 sequence reads: CSVPTGGGEQFF. DNA for the CDR3: TGCAGTGTTCCCACAGGGGGCGGTGAGCAGTTCTTC.